This is a list of T cell receptor beta chains from one sample in a study of glioma-infiltrating T cells. TCRdb ran MiXCR on the multiplex PCR reads and lists one entry per CDR3 protein. Of 150,000 to 200,000 distinct CDR3 sequences in the sample, more than 35% are singletons; the top ten hold over 4%. Sequenced sample: glioma tissue, nonneoplastic brain tissue, or PBMCs (not recorded which). The receptor set was obtained from a human donor with low-grade glioma or glioblastoma, undergoing nonglioma brain surgery, or in good health (not recorded which). The CDR3 runs from the conserved cysteine through the conserved F or W. Fields, in order: J gene, clone size, D gene, V gene, CDR3 DNA, CDR3 protein. D genes are given only for firm matches. Part of the rows lack a size; the others show once, few, many or a class for expanded clones.

TRBJ2-7 - TRBD2 TRBV28 TGTGCCAGCAGTCCGACGGGGACTAGCGGGATAAACGAGCAGTACTTC CASSPTGTSGINEQYF
TRBJ2-7 many - TRBV7-8 TGTGCCAGCAGCTTAGTCCAGGGGTCAACCTACGAGCAGTACTTC CASSLVQGSTYEQYF
TRBJ2-3 - - TRBV11-1 TGTGCCAGCAGCTTTGGACAGTCCACAGATACGCAGTATTTT CASSFGQSTDTQYF
TRBJ2-1 - - TRBV20-1 TGCAGTGCTGAACTATCCACAGGGTACGGTGAGCAGTCCTTC CSAELSTGYGEQSF
TRBJ2-5 few - TRBV7-8 TGTGCCAGCAGCCCCCTTTCGTTACGACGGGCAAGGGCCACAGAGACCCAGTACTTC CASSPLSLRRARATETQYF
TRBJ1-5 - - TRBV14 TGTGCCAGCAGCCAAGAGCATGATCATCCCCAGCATTTT CASSQEHDHPQHF
TRBJ2-1 many - TRBV12-3/TRBV12-4 TGTGCCAGCGGAGGGCAGTTCTTC CASGGQFF
TRBJ2-7 - TRBD1 TRBV12-3/TRBV12-4 TGTGCCAGCAGTTTTTTGGGACAGGGCTCCTACGAGCAGTACTTC CASSFLGQGSYEQYF
TRBJ2-7 - - TRBV10-3 TGTGCCATCAGTGAGTATCGGGGGCAGACCTACGAGCAGTACTTC CAISEYRGQTYEQYF
TRBJ2-1 - TRBD2 TRBV11-2 TGTGCCAGCAGCCCCTGGACTAGCGGGAGTAGGTACAATGAGCAGTTCTTC CASSPWTSGSRYNEQFF
TRBJ2-2 many - TRBV27 TGTGCCAGCTGTCGAACGAACACCGGGGAGCTGTTTTTT CASCRTNTGELFF
TRBJ2-7 many TRBD2 TRBV28 TGTGCCAGCCTCACTAGCGGGGGTACCTACGAGCAGTACTTC CASLTSGGTYEQYF
TRBJ2-1 many TRBD2 TRBV20-1 TGCAGTGCTATAAGCGGGGACTTTACCTACAATGAGCAGTTCTTC CSAISGDFTYNEQFF
TRBJ2-3 few TRBD2 TRBV2 TGTGCCAGCAATCAGCGGGAGGCGGGGGATACGCAGTATTTT CASNQREAGDTQYF
TRBJ2-2 - - TRBV19 TGTGCCAGTAGTATAGATTCGGGACGGGACGCCGGGGAGCTGTTTTTT CASSIDSGRDAGELFF
TRBJ2-7 - - TRBV5-4 TGTGCCAGCAGCCGGGACCTCTACGAGCAGTACTTC CASSRDLYEQYF
TRBJ1-6 many - TRBV5-1 TGCGCCAGCAGCTTGGACAGGGAATCACCCCTCCACTTT CASSLDRESPLHF
TRBJ2-1 many TRBD2 TRBV7-2 TGTGCCAGCAGCTTAGGCCCTTTTGGACTAGTTCCCTCCTACAATGAGCAGTTCTTC CASSLGPFGLVPSYNEQFF
TRBJ2-1 many TRBD2 TRBV6-1 TGTGCCAGCAGCTTCACCGTATGGGCGGGAGGAGGGAACAATGAGCAGTTCTTC CASSFTVWAGGGNNEQFF
TRBJ1-4 - TRBD1 TRBV29-1 TGCAGCGCAAAGGACAGGGGGCTTGAAAAACTGTTTTTT CSAKDRGLEKLFF
TRBJ2-3 few TRBD2 TRBV11-2 TGTGCCAGCAGCCTCGTCCGCGGGAGACGTACGCAGTATTTT CASSLVRGRRTQYF
TRBJ1-5 - - TRBV19 TGTGCCAGTACCCAGACAGGTCGCAATCAGCCCCAGCATTTT CASTQTGRNQPQHF
TRBJ1-1 many - TRBV20-1 TGCAGTGCTCCGGACGTCACGGGGCCGTTCGCTGAAGCTTTCTTT CSAPDVTGPFAEAFF
TRBJ2-5 few TRBD1 TRBV11-2 TGTACCAGCAGCTTAGACAGGGGAGAGACCCAGTACTTC CTSSLDRGETQYF
TRBJ2-2 - - TRBV24-1 TGTGCCACCAGTGCGGTGGGCGACACCGGGGAGCTGTTTTTT CATSAVGDTGELFF
TRBJ2-3 - TRBD2 TRBV4-1 TGCGCCAGCAGCCTTGGACTAGCGGGACCAGATACGCAGTATTTT CASSLGLAGPDTQYF
TRBJ2-3 - - TRBV24-1 TGTGCCACCAGTGATACGAGGAAGGATACGCAGTATTTT CATSDTRKDTQYF
TRBJ2-5 once - TRBV28 TGTGCCAGCAGTTTATCACAGGGACGAGAGACCCATTACTTC CASSLSQGRETHYF
TRBJ2-5 - TRBD2 TRBV7-2 TGTGCCAGCATCCCAGGGGGACTAGCTCCGTCGGGCCAGTACTTC CASIPGGLAPSGQYF
TRBJ2-1 - - TRBV9 TGTGCCAGCACCCCCGGAAGTTGGGCGAGGGACAATGAGCAGTTCTTC CASTPGSWARDNEQFF
TRBJ2-3 many - TRBV20-1 TGCAGTGCTAGTGGAGCGGGCGATGTCGCAGATACGCAGTATTTT CSASGAGDVADTQYF